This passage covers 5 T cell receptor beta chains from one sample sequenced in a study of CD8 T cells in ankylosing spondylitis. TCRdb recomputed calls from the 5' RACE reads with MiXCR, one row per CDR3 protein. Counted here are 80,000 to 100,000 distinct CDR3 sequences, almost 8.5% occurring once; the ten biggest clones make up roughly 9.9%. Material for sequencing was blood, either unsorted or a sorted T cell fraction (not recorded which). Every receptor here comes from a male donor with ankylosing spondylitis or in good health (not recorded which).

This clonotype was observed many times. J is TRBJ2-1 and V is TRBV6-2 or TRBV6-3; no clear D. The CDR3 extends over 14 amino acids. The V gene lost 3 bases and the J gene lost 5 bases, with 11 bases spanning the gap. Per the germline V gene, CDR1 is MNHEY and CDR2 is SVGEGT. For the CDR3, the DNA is TGTGCCAGCAGTTATAGGACCAGGAACAATGAGCAGTTCTTC. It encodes CASSYRTRNNEQFF.

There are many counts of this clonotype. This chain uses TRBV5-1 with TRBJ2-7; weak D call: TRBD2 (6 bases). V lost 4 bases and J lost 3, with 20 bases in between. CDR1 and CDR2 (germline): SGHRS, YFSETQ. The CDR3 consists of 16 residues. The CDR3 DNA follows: TGCGCCAGCAGCCCCCGGCGGGGTACATCCTACTACGAGCAGTACTTC. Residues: CASSPRRGTSYYEQYF. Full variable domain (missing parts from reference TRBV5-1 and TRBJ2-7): KAGVTQTPRYLIKTRGQQVTLSCSPISGHRSVSWYQQTPGQGLQFLFEYFSETQRNKGNFPGRFSGRQFSNSRSEMNVSTLELGDSALYLCASSPRRGTSYYEQYFGPGTRLTVT.

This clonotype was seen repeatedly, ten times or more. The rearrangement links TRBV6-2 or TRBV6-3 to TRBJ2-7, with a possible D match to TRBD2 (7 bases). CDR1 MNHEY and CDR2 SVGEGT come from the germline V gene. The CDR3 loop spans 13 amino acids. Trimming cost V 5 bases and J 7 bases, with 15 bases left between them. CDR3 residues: CASSRGAREEQYF. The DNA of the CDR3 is TGTGCCAGCAGTCGGGGGGCCCGGGAGGAGCAGTACTTC.

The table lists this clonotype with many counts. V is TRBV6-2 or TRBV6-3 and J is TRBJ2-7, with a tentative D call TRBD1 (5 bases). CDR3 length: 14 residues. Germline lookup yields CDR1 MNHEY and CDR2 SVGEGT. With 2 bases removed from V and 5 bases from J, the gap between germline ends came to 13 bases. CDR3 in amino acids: CASSYGAVRDEQYF. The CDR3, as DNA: TGTGCCAGCAGTTACGGGGCGGTAAGGGACGAGCAGTACTTC.

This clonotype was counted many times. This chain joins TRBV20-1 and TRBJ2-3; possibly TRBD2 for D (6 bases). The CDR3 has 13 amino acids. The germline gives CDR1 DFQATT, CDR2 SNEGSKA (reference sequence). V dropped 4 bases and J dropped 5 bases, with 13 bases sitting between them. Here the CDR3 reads CSANGPAGDTQYF. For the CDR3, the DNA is TGCAGTGCTAATGGGCCAGCGGGAGATACGCAGTATTTT.